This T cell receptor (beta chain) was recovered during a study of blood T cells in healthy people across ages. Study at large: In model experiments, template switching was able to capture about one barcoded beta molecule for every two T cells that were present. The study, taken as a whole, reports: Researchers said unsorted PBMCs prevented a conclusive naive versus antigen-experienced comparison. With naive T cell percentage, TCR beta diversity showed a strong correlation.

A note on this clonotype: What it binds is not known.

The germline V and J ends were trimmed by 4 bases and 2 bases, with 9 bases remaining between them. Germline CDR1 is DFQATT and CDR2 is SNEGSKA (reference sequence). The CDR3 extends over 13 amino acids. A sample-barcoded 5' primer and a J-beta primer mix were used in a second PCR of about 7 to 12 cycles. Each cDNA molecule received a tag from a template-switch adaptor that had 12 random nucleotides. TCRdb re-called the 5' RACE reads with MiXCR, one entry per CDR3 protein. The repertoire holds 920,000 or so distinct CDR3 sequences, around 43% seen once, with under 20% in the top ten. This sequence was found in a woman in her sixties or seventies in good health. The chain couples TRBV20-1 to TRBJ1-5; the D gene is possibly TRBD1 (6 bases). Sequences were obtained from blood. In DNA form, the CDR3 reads TGCAGTGCTATACGACAGGGCAATCAGCCCCAGCATTTT. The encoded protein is CSAIRQGNQPQHF.